What follows describes a single TCR beta chain. The clone's antigen remains unknown. Its ends do not fully match the called genes, so a read error is possible. Genomic DNA was used as template for profiling of TCR beta VDJ combinations and CDR3 sequences. An Illumina HiSeq 2000 was the platform used for TCR repertoire sequencing. As for the authors' bioinformatics: TRBV/TRBJ rearrangement plots, CDR3 size and DJ length profiles, and Simpson's diversity index were used to evaluate the repertoires. The most abundant DNA sequence in the deep sequencing data was taken as the immunodominant clone. CDR3 amino acid sequences were screened for sharing across subjects and compared with published repertoires and the VDJdb database. TCRdb took the public reads, trimmed them with fastp at Q25, ran MiXCR for clone calling and kept in-frame beta chains. Rows matching on CDR3 protein sequence are summarized as one entry with the most common DNA and genes. TCRdb, not the authors, supplied the V and J calls. For this sample the table gives under 350,000 distinct CDR3 sequences, of which roughly 61% were detected only once. Of the sample, under 1.5% is held by the ten largest clones.

For CDR1 and CDR2, the germline V gene lists SGHVS and FNYEAQ. Counted from cysteine to phenylalanine, this CDR3 has 13 amino acids. The sequence is cut down to CDR3 DNA, 39 bases in frame from base 1. The patients picked for sequencing were ones in whom flow cytometry had shown an expansion of CD8+CD57+ cells. Every patient had severe acquired aplastic anemia, diagnosed using the International Study of Aplastic Anemia and Agranulocytosis and Camitta criteria. No therapy had been received by the patients at the time of blood sampling. The study deep-sequenced TCR repertoires of sorted CD4+ and CD8+ blood T cells from severe aplastic anemia patients and healthy subjects. In the USA, patient enrollment took place under clinicaltrials.gov protocols 00001620, 01623167, 00001397, 00071045, 00081523 and 00961064. Ficoll-Paque density gradient centrifugation was used to isolate peripheral blood mononuclear cells. Before DNA extraction, CD4+ and CD8+ T cells were sorted by FACS or by magnetic beads.

This entry is derived from a study of CD8+CD57+ T cells in acquired aplastic anemia (dated 2018 in TCRdb). As for the study more broadly: A mean of approximately 3 ug of DNA, ranging from roughly 0.19 to 27.4 ug, was extracted from sorted CD4+ and CD8+ cells. CD8+CD57+ expansion was defined as frequency above the mean frequency observed in healthy subjects. What the study reported, not specific to this receptor: CD8+ Simpson's diversity did not differ significantly between patients and healthy controls (P=0.060). Around 30 CD8+ CDR3 sequences were found to be shared between patients and controls, but these sequences appeared to be highly expressed in patients and within the immunodominant clones of the patients.

The clonotype was recovered from a human donor with aplastic anemia. The sequence is built from TRBV7-6 and TRBJ2-7, and possibly TRBD1, on 6 matching bases. The sequencing input was sorted CD4+, CD8+, or CD8+CD57+ T cells (not recorded which) from PBMCs. CDR3 reads: CASSRGYTYEQYF. The DNA reads as follows: TGTGCCAGCAGCAGGGGGTACACCTACGAGCAGTATTTC.